These T cell receptor beta chains were read from a single sample in a study of CD4 T cells in relation to SARS-CoV-2 and coronaviruses. The repertoire was sequenced with immunoSEQ multiplex PCR; TCRdb's copy has only in-frame clones and lacks some. The table has around 28,000 clones, about 76% seen once. The antigens these receptors bind are not known. The specimen sequenced was memory CD4+ T cells from PBMCs, cultured in vitro. Source of these receptors: an adult with COVID-19. CDR3s include the opening cysteine and the closing phenylalanine or tryptophan. Fields, in order: V gene, J gene, D gene, clone size, CDR3 protein, CDR3 DNA. The D gene is left open where the match is weak. Clone sizes are given selectively: once, few, many, or a class where the clone is expanded.

>TRBV6-5|TRBJ2-7|.|.
CASSRTGSYEQYF
TGTGCCAGCAGTCGGACGGGTTCCTACGAGCAGTACTTC
>TRBV2|TRBJ2-7|.|.
CASSEAHSSYEQYF
TGTGCCAGCAGTGAGGCGCACAGCTCCTACGAGCAGTACTTC
>TRBV18|TRBJ2-1|.|.
CASSPESRRAVYNEQFF
TGTGCCAGCTCACCAGAGTCTAGAAGGGCGGTCTACAATGAGCAGTTCTTC
>TRBV3-1/TRBV3-2|TRBJ2-2|TRBD2|once
CASSHRTSGRLTGELFF
TGTGCCAGCAGCCATCGGACTAGCGGGAGATTAACCGGGGAGCTGTTTTTT
>TRBV28|TRBJ1-2|.|.
CASSSHRVTF
TGTGCCAGCAGTTCGCACAGGGTCACCTTC
>TRBV14|TRBJ2-3|.|.
CASSQAIVVTDTQYF
TGTGCCAGCAGCCAAGCCATAGTAGTCACCGATACGCAGTATTTT
>TRBV6-2/TRBV6-3|TRBJ2-7|.|.
CASSYGWAAYEQYF
TGTGCCAGCAGTTACGGGTGGGCCGCCTACGAGCAGTACTTC
>TRBV28|TRBJ2-5|TRBD2|.
CASSLGLDQETQYF
TGTGCCAGCAGTTTAGGACTAGACCAAGAGACCCAGTACTTC
>TRBV30|TRBJ2-5|TRBD2|.
CAWSVRGRARETQYF
TGTGCCTGGAGCGTTCGCGGGAGGGCCAGGGAGACCCAGTACTTC
>TRBV2|TRBJ2-7|.|few
CASSGGSGDEQYF
TGTGCCAGCAGTGGGGGTAGCGGAGACGAGCAGTACTTC
>TRBV5-1|TRBJ2-5|.|.
CASSSNQETQYF
TGCGCCAGCAGCTCGAACCAAGAGACCCAGTACTTC
>TRBV4-2|TRBJ2-6|.|.
CASSQVGLSSGANVLTF
TGTGCCAGCAGCCAAGTGGGTCTCAGCTCTGGGGCCAACGTCCTGACTTTC
>TRBV19|TRBJ2-3|.|.
CASSFSGSTDTQYF
TGTGCCAGTAGTTTTTCGGGGAGCACAGATACGCAGTATTTT
>TRBV9|TRBJ1-2|.|.
CASSGGGGHGYGYTF
TGTGCCAGCAGCGGGGGTGGTGGGCACGGCTATGGCTACACCTTC
>TRBV29-1|TRBJ2-1|TRBD1|.
CSVLVTGALVQFF
TGCAGCGTACTTGTGACAGGGGCATTAGTCCAGTTCTTC
>TRBV4-1|TRBJ2-3|.|.
CASSQTATDTQYF
TGCGCCAGCAGCCAAACAGCGACAGATACGCAGTATTTT
>TRBV6-1|TRBJ1-5|.|few
CASSELREGQPQHF
TGTGCCAGCAGTGAACTAAGGGAGGGACAGCCCCAGCATTTT
>TRBV21-1|TRBJ2-7|.|.
CASSKVRTRKYF
TGTGCCAGCAGCAAAGTACGAACCCGCAAGTACTTC
>TRBV6-5|TRBJ2-6|.|.
CASSYEGSGANVLTF
TGTGCCAGCAGTTACGAGGGGTCTGGGGCCAACGTCCTGACTTTC
>TRBV5-1|TRBJ2-7|.|.
CASSLFQGGGPGEQYF
TGCGCCAGCAGCTTGTTCCAGGGAGGGGGCCCGGGGGAGCAGTACTTC
>TRBV5-1|TRBJ2-5|TRBD2|.
CASSLWLAGQETQYF
TGCGCCAGCAGCTTGTGGCTAGCGGGACAAGAGACCCAGTACTTC
>TRBV5-1|TRBJ2-7|TRBD1|.
CASSPEVGQGFEQYF
TGCGCCAGCAGCCCCGAAGTAGGACAGGGGTTCGAGCAGTACTTC
>TRBV10-3|TRBJ1-5|.|.
CAISESGAGNQPQHF
TGTGCCATCAGTGAGTCAGGGGCAGGCAATCAGCCCCAGCATTTT
>TRBV28|TRBJ2-7|TRBD1|.
CASTRQGIFEQYF
TGTGCCAGCACCAGACAGGGGATATTCGAGCAGTACTTC
>TRBV11-2|TRBJ1-5|.|.
CASSLRTDSNQPQHF
TGTGCCAGCAGCTTAAGGACAGATAGCAATCAGCCCCAGCATTTT
>TRBV10-2|TRBJ2-7|TRBD2|once
CASSKSGTSGYEQYF
TGCGCCAGCAGTAAATCCGGGACTAGCGGCTACGAGCAGTACTTC
>TRBV3-1/TRBV3-2|TRBJ1-1|TRBD1|.
CASSQETGGANTEAFF
TGTGCCAGCAGCCAGGAGACAGGGGGCGCGAACACTGAAGCTTTCTTT
>TRBV5-4|TRBJ2-3|TRBD1|.
CASSRSTGTYNTQYF
TGTGCCAGCAGCCGCTCGACAGGGACCTACAATACGCAGTATTTT
>TRBV10-3|TRBJ2-3|.|.
CAIRERASEDTQYF
TGTGCCATCAGGGAGCGGGCTTCGGAAGATACGCAGTATTTT
>TRBV5-1|TRBJ2-1|TRBD2|.
CARLADYNEQFF
TGCGCCAGACTAGCGGATTACAATGAGCAGTTCTTC